The subject of this entry is one T cell receptor beta chain. As yet, its antigen is unknown. This record comes from a study of vaccination effects on CD4 cells after COVID-19. Investigators separated out CD4+ T cells once 10 days of culture had passed. V was clipped by 3 bases and J by 6 bases, with 20 bases between them. Germline lookup yields CDR1 MGHRA and CDR2 YSYEKL. The length of the CDR3 is 17 residues. The data were produced by immunoSEQ multiplex PCR, yet TCRdb's version contains in-frame clones alone and is incomplete. In the table there are approximately 30,000 clones, roughly 60% of which are singletons. Study observations and caveats: Convalescent patients were scarce, and early post-infection timepoints were absent.

The TCR comes from a human donor who received a COVID-19 vaccine. This specimen consisted of CD4+ T cells from PBMCs cultured without peptide, obtained before COVID-19 vaccination. The gene calls are TRBV4-1 and TRBJ1-4; D perhaps matches TRBD1 (5 bases). The CDR3 is CASSHPGSRGDDEKLFF. Written as DNA, the CDR3 is TGCGCCAGCAGCCACCCAGGGTCTCGGGGGGATGATGAAAAACTGTTTTTT.